This entry lists 11 T cell receptor beta chains sequenced from one sample in a study of cytomegalovirus exposure and HLA in healthy donors. PCR was performed using 60 Vbeta and 13 Jbeta primers. Assay: immunoSEQ multiplex PCR; the TCRdb copy retains only in-frame clones and omits some. The sample has over 150,000 clones; about 80% are singletons. Sequenced input: PBMCs. The receptor source for this set is a woman aged 45-65 years in good health and CMV-seronegative.

The V gene is TRBV19, the J gene TRBJ2-7; 8 bases fit TRBD2. The CDR3 spans 15 residues. V shed 2 bases and J 3 bases; nucleotides not matched to a gene: 6. Germline-derived CDR1 and CDR2 are LNHDA and SQIVND (reference sequence). Here the CDR3 reads CASSITPAGGYEQYF. CDR3 DNA: TGTGCCAGTAGTATAACCCCCGCGGGGGGCTACGAGCAGTACTTC.

The V call is TRBV2, the J call TRBJ2-3; TRBD2 agrees at 9 bases. This CDR3 spans 16 amino acids. Germline loops: CDR1 SNHLY, CDR2 FYNNEI. Losses at the gene ends were 5 bases for V and 3 bases for J; bases not matched to a gene: 9. CDR3: CASSLTGTSKTDTQYF. The CDR3 DNA is TGTGCCAGCAGTCTGACCGGGACTAGCAAAACAGATACGCAGTATTTT. The full variable domain, with the rest looked up from reference TRBV2 and TRBJ2-3, is EPEVTQTPSHQVTQMGQEVILRCVPISNHLYFYWYRQILGQKVEFLVSFYNNEISEKSEIFDDQFSVERPDGSNFTLKIRSTKLEDSAMYFCASSLTGTSKTDTQYFGPGTRLTVL.

The chain uses TRBV4-2 and TRBJ2-5, with D unclear. The CDR3 totals 15 residues. V lost 4 bases to trimming and J lost 2 bases, with 14 bases between them. The germline V gene encodes CDR1 LGHNA and CDR2 YNFKEQ. CDR3: CASSRGGVEQETQYF. CDR3 sequence (DNA): TGTGCCAGCAGCCGAGGCGGCGTGGAACAAGAGACCCAGTACTTC.

The chain uses TRBV20-1 and TRBJ1-3, with 8 bases aligning to TRBD1. V shed 4 bases, J shed 11 bases, and the junction held 4 bases outside the gene matches. Germline values: CDR1 DFQATT, CDR2 SNEGSKA (reference sequence). The CDR3 is made up of 11 amino acids. The CDR3 sequence: CSAIQGVAIYF. The CDR3 DNA is TGCAGTGCTATACAGGGGGTGGCCATATATTTT.

The V call is TRBV10-3, the J call TRBJ2-5; TRBD1 agrees at 9 bases. The trim removed 6 bases at V and 3 bases at J, leaving 8 bases unmatched. Per germline, CDR1 ENHRY and CDR2 SYGVKD. The CDR3 extends over 15 amino acids. The CDR3 reads CAIRDRGPREETQYF. Here the CDR3 DNA reads TGTGCCATCAGGGACAGGGGCCCTCGGGAAGAGACCCAGTACTTC.

The chain joins TRBV29-1 to TRBJ1-2, with 7 bases that match TRBD1. CDR3 length: 12 residues. CDR1 is SQVTM and CDR2 is ANQGSEA in the germline V gene. The J segment lost 4 bases and the V segment lost 4 bases, leaving 3 bases of the junction unmatched. The CDR3 sequence is CSVGDSTYGYTF. DNA for the CDR3: TGCAGCGTTGGGGACAGCACCTATGGCTACACCTTC.

The V call is TRBV7-3, the J call TRBJ2-1, with 10 positions matching TRBD2. The CDR3 sequence is 15 residues long. Germline CDR1 and CDR2: SGHTA and FQGTGA. Unmatched junction bases numbered 4, after V lost 5 bases and J lost 3 bases. CDR3 residues: CASSKSGRDYNEQFF. CDR3 nucleotide sequence: TGTGCCAGCAGCAAAAGCGGGAGGGACTACAATGAGCAGTTCTTC.

J is TRBJ2-5 and V is TRBV7-3, with D perhaps matching TRBD1 (6 bases). V was shortened by 0 bases and J by 4 bases, with 9 bases between the two germline ends. This CDR3 is 14 amino acids long. Germline-derived CDR1 and CDR2 are SGHTA and FQGTGA. The CDR3 region has the DNA TGTGCCAGCAGCTTAACGCACAGGGCAGAGACCCAGTACTTC. Translated, it gives CASSLTHRAETQYF.

This chain links TRBV7-2 with TRBJ1-2; 9 bases are shared with TRBD1. The length of the CDR3 is 19 residues. J lost 0 bases, V lost 4 bases, and 15 bases had no gene match. Germline CDR1 is SGHTA and CDR2 is FQGNSA. The CDR3 loop is CASSYLGTGNRGANYGYTF. The DNA for the CDR3 is TGTGCCAGCAGCTACCTTGGGACAGGGAATAGGGGAGCTAACTATGGCTACACCTTC.

The gene calls are TRBV10-3 and TRBJ1-1; D unresolved. V was clipped by 4 bases and J by 1 base, with 10 bases between them. Per the germline V gene, CDR1 is ENHRY and CDR2 is SYGVKD. The CDR3 length is 14 residues. The DNA for the CDR3 is TGTGCCATCAGTGGCCCTTACACGAACACTGAAGCTTTCTTT. Translating gives CAISGPYTNTEAFF.

The chain links TRBV5-8 to TRBJ2-5; TRBD1 agrees at 7 bases. The DNA end favors TRBJ2-7, so the J call may be wrong. This CDR3 has 15 residues. Germline CDR1 SGHTS, CDR2 YDEGEE. In DNA form, the CDR3 reads TGTGCCAGCAGCCGTATGGGACAGCCGTACTACGAGCAGTACTTC. Translated, it gives CASSRMGQPYYEQYF.